Below are 9 T cell receptor beta chains sequenced from a single sample in a study of blood T cell repertoires in COVID-19. The protocol was immunoSEQ multiplex PCR, while the TCRdb copy is restricted to in-frame clones and leaves out a portion. The data contain around 160,000 clones, about four fifths of them seen just once; the ten biggest clones take up approximately 14%. The material sequenced was peripheral blood. The receptors here all came from a woman of 80 years or more with acute or convalescent COVID-19.

The J gene is TRBJ2-1, the V gene TRBV2; 9 bases agree with TRBD2. V was clipped by 0 bases and J by 8 bases; unmatched bases: 11. The germline V gene encodes CDR1 SNHLY and CDR2 FYNNEI. CDR3 size: 17 residues. CDR3 protein: CASSEAPGRSGRDEQFF. The CDR3 DNA follows: TGTGCCAGCAGTGAAGCCCCCGGGCGTAGCGGGAGAGATGAGCAGTTCTTC. The full variable domain, its missing parts supplied by reference TRBV2 and TRBJ2-1, is EPEVTQTPSHQVTQMGQEVILRCVPISNHLYFYWYRQILGQKVEFLVSFYNNEISEKSEIFDDQFSVERPDGSNFTLKIRSTKLEDSAMYFCASSEAPGRSGRDEQFFGPGTRLTVL.

The rearrangement links TRBV5-4 to TRBJ2-1, with 8 positions matching TRBD2. In germline, CDR1 is SGHNT, CDR2 YYREEE (reference sequence). V shed 4 bases, J shed 4 bases, and the junction held 10 bases outside the gene matches. The CDR3 runs to 16 residues. In DNA form, the CDR3 reads TGTGCCAGCAGCCCGCCTGGCGGGGGGCAATACAATGAGCAGTTCTTC. This encodes CASSPPGGGQYNEQFF.

V gene TRBV2 combines with J gene TRBJ2-7; 8 nucleotides line up with TRBD2. The V gene end was trimmed by 6 bases and the J gene end by 0 bases; junction bases not matched to a gene: 7. The germline V gene encodes CDR1 SNHLY and CDR2 FYNNEI. The CDR3 length is 15 residues. The CDR3 DNA follows: TGTGCCAGCAGCCCTACTAGCGGAGACTCCTACGAGCAGTACTTC. This gives the protein CASSPTSGDSYEQYF.

This chain links TRBV6-5 with TRBJ2-5, with D possibly being TRBD1 (6 bases). V was clipped by 5 bases and J by 5 bases, with 18 bases between them. Germline V gene data show CDR1 as MNHEY and CDR2 as SVGAGI. The CDR3 has 15 residues. The CDR3 sequence: CASSQSEAGDETQYF. The CDR3 nucleotides are TGTGCCAGCAGTCAAAGCGAGGCAGGGGACGAGACCCAGTACTTC.

The gene calls are TRBV7-9 and TRBJ1-5; tentatively, D is TRBD1 (5 bases). Trimming removed 1 base from V and 0 bases from J, with 13 bases in between. Germline values: CDR1 SEHNR, CDR2 FQNEAQ (reference sequence). This CDR3 is built from 17 residues. The CDR3 sequence: CASSLGVGGASNQPQHF. Here the CDR3 DNA reads TGTGCCAGCAGCTTAGGGGTAGGTGGGGCTAGCAATCAGCCCCAGCATTTT.

The rearrangement links TRBV5-1 to TRBJ1-6; 12 positions match TRBD1. Looked up from germline, CDR1 is SGHRS and CDR2 is YFSETQ. Losses at the gene ends were 0 bases for V and 9 bases for J; bases not matched to a gene: 4. This CDR3 has 16 amino acids. The CDR3 protein is CASSLGDRGPRSPLHF. DNA for the CDR3: TGCGCCAGCAGCTTGGGGGACAGGGGGCCGCGTTCACCCCTCCACTTT. The full variable domain, its missing parts supplied by reference TRBV5-1 and TRBJ1-6, is KAGVTQTPRYLIKTRGQQVTLSCSPISGHRSVSWYQQTPGQGLQFLFEYFSETQRNKGNFPGRFSGRQFSNSRSEMNVSTLELGDSALYLCASSLGDRGPRSPLHFGNGTRLTVT.

The V and J genes are TRBV10-1 and TRBJ2-3, with 7 bases matching TRBD2. The ends lost 3 bases at V and 4 bases at J; junction bases unmatched: 4. Germline V lookup: CDR1 WNHNN, CDR2 SYGVQD (reference sequence). This CDR3 is 14 amino acids long. CDR3 nucleotides: TGCGCCAGCAGTGACCCGACTAGCCCAGATACGCAGTATTTT. This translates into CASSDPTSPDTQYF.

This chain uses TRBV3-1 (or the pseudogene TRBV3-2) with TRBJ2-2; 7 bases are a match to TRBD2. Per the germline V gene, CDR1 is LGHDT and CDR2 is YNNKEL (reference sequence). CDR3 length: 19 residues. Germline trimming cut 3 bases from V and 5 bases from J; bases unmatched to any gene: 18. The CDR3 DNA is TGTGCCAGCAGCCACCCGGTCGGGAGGTCCCCCGGGGGGACCGGGGAGCTGTTTTTT. This encodes CASSHPVGRSPGGTGELFF.

V gene TRBV18 combines with J gene TRBJ2-5, with 10 bases identical to TRBD2. This CDR3 has 15 amino acids. Germline CDR1 and CDR2: KGHSH and LQKENI. J was trimmed by 3 bases and V by 1 base; bases with no gene match: 2. In DNA form, the CDR3 reads TGTGCCAGCTCACCACTAGCGGGAGGTGAAGAGACCCAGTACTTC. The encoded protein is CASSPLAGGEETQYF.